Below are 22 T cell receptor beta chains sequenced from a single sample in a study of cytomegalovirus exposure and HLA in healthy donors. The PCR used 60 Vbeta and 13 Jbeta primers. Assay: immunoSEQ multiplex PCR; the TCRdb copy retains only in-frame clones and omits some. Seen here are about 240,000 clones, roughly four fifths observed once, and the top ten hold about 8%. Sequencing used PBMCs. The receptors were sampled from a woman in her fifties or sixties in good health and CMV-seropositive.

V is TRBV19 and J is TRBJ1-1; 8 bases match TRBD1. From germline, CDR1 is LNHDA and CDR2 SQIVND (reference sequence). V shed 9 bases, J shed 7 bases, and the junction held 13 bases outside the gene matches. The CDR3 is made up of 14 amino acids. CDR3 sequence (DNA): TGTGCCAGCGCGTCATCAGGGGGCATCGGTGAAGCTTTCTTT. This codes for CASASSGGIGEAFF.

The chain carries TRBV10-1 and TRBJ1-2; 7 nucleotides agree with TRBD1. The germline gives CDR1 WNHNN, CDR2 SYGVQD (reference sequence). V shed 5 bases and J 3 bases; nucleotides not matched to a gene: 9. This CDR3 is 15 amino acids long. The CDR3 region is CASSPGTVGHYGYTF. The CDR3 DNA reads TGCGCCAGCAGTCCCGGGACAGTGGGCCACTATGGCTACACCTTC.

The V and J genes are TRBV6-4 and TRBJ1-2, with D perhaps matching TRBD1 (6 bases). The CDR3 covers 12 residues. V was cut by 8 bases and J by 2 bases, with 9 bases left in between. Per the germline V gene, CDR1 is MRHNA and CDR2 is SNTAGT. The CDR3 DNA reads TGTGCCAGCCCCACAGGGAACTATGGCTACACCTTC. Its protein is CASPTGNYGYTF.

The chain couples TRBV5-1 to TRBJ1-2; weak D call: TRBD1 (6 bases). The CDR3 runs 15 residues. Trimming removed 0 bases from V and 3 bases from J, with 12 bases in between. The germline CDR1 and CDR2 sequences are SGHRS and YFSETQ. CDR3: CASSLAPGVDYGYTF. CDR3 nucleotides: TGCGCCAGCAGCTTGGCCCCAGGGGTGGACTATGGCTACACCTTC.

The rearrangement uses TRBV19 and TRBJ2-7, with 8 bases fitting TRBD2. Trimming took 8 bases from V and 2 from J; bases not matched to a gene: 8. There are 14 residues in the CDR3. CDR1 is LNHDA, CDR2 SQIVND, per germline (reference sequence). Written as DNA, the CDR3 is TGTGCCAGTTCTACCGGGACTAGAACCTACGAGCAGTACTTC. As protein: CASSTGTRTYEQYF.

The V call is TRBV7-2, the J call TRBJ2-7; perhaps TRBD2 as D (6 bases). CDR1 is SGHTA, CDR2 FQGNSA, per germline. Between the trimmed V and J ends, which lost 1 base and 3 bases, there was a span of 13 bases. This CDR3 comprises 15 residues. The CDR3 DNA reads TGTGCCAGCAGCTTAGTCGGGAGAAACTTCTACGAGCAGTACTTC. Encoded protein: CASSLVGRNFYEQYF.

The chain combines TRBV10-3 with TRBJ1-3, with 9 bases that match TRBD1. The CDR3 contains 14 residues. V dropped 5 bases and J dropped 6; count of bases not matched to a gene: 5. CDR1 and CDR2 from the germline V gene are ENHRY and SYGVKD. CDR3 DNA: TGTGCCATCAGTCCGGGACAGGGTACAAACACCATATATTTT. Protein sequence: CAISPGQGTNTIYF.

CDR3 DNA: TGTGCCAGCAGTGAACAGGGGATCGGGGAGACCCAGTACTTC. This translates into CASSEQGIGETQYF. The chain is built from TRBV6-1 and TRBJ2-5; D may be TRBD1 (6 bases). From germline, CDR1 is MNHNS and CDR2 SASEGT. This CDR3 has 14 residues. V was trimmed by 2 bases and J by 5 bases, leaving 12 bases between them.

The rearrangement joins TRBV30 to TRBJ1-5; no reliable D call. Germline V gene lookup returns CDR1 GTSNPN and CDR2 SVGIG (reference sequence). V lost 0 bases, J lost 0 bases, and 3 bases lay in between. This CDR3 has 13 residues. DNA for the CDR3: TGTGCCTGGAGTGTCTCTAGCAATCAGCCCCAGCATTTT. This translates into CAWSVSSNQPQHF.

The chain uses TRBV7-9 and TRBJ1-2, with D possibly being TRBD1 (5 bases). This CDR3 is 16 amino acids long. From germline, CDR1 is SEHNR and CDR2 FQNEAQ (reference sequence). The ends were cut back, 5 bases at V and 1 base at J, with 17 bases in the middle. The CDR3 coding sequence is TGTGCCAGCAGCCACTCCTACCCGGGACTTAACTATGGCTACACCTTC. Protein sequence: CASSHSYPGLNYGYTF.

This clone was counted between two and nine times. The chain joins TRBV9 to TRBJ1-1; D is perhaps TRBD1 (6 bases). This CDR3 is 16 amino acids long. Germline values: CDR1 SGDLS, CDR2 YYNGEE. Between the trimmed V and J ends, which lost 3 bases and 1 base, there was a span of 16 bases. The CDR3, as DNA: TGTGCCAGCAGCGCCGCGGGGGGGGCGAAGAACACTGAAGCTTTCTTT. This codes for CASSAAGGAKNTEAFF.

The rearrangement links TRBV6-1 to TRBJ1-5, with 7 positions matching TRBD1. CDR3 length: 14 residues. Germline values: CDR1 MNHNS, CDR2 SASEGT. V trimming: 9 bases; J trimming: 6 bases; junction bases outside the gene matches: 11. CDR3 DNA sequence: TGTGCCAGTGCTTTGGACAGGAGTAGTCAGCCCCAGCATTTT. Its translation is CASALDRSSQPQHF.

The chain couples TRBV9 to TRBJ1-1; a weak D match, TRBD1 (5 bases). The germline V gene has CDR1 SGDLS and CDR2 YYNGEE. V was shortened by 3 bases and J by 4 bases, with 10 bases between the two germline ends. The CDR3 runs to 13 residues. CDR3 sequence reads: CASSAPRGTEAFF. CDR3 DNA: TGTGCCAGCAGCGCCCCTAGGGGCACTGAAGCTTTCTTT.

This chain links TRBV5-5 with TRBJ2-2; a weak D match, TRBD2 (5 bases). Trimming left V 4 bases short and J 1 base short, with 14 bases between. The germline gives CDR1 SGHKS, CDR2 YYEKEE (reference sequence). The CDR3 runs 16 residues. Here the CDR3 DNA reads TGTGCCAGCAGCACCGAGTCCACTAGGAACACCGGGGAGCTGTTTTTT. Encoded protein: CASSTESTRNTGELFF.

V gene TRBV5-1 combines with J gene TRBJ1-3; no clear D gene. Germline CDR1 reads SGHRS; CDR2 reads YFSETQ. The length of the CDR3 is 14 residues. V lost 2 bases, J lost 0 bases, and 6 bases lay in between. The CDR3 DNA sequence: TGCGCCAGCAGCTTTACCAGCTCTGGAAACACCATATATTTT. Its translation is CASSFTSSGNTIYF. Drawing the rest from reference TRBV5-1 and TRBJ1-3, the complete variable domain is KAGVTQTPRYLIKTRGQQVTLSCSPISGHRSVSWYQQTPGQGLQFLFEYFSETQRNKGNFPGRFSGRQFSNSRSEMNVSTLELGDSALYLCASSFTSSGNTIYFGEGSWLTVV.

This rearrangement joins TRBV6-5 to TRBJ1-2; D gene unclear. Germline loops: CDR1 MNHEY, CDR2 SVGAGI. V lost 6 bases, J lost 2 bases, and 13 bases lay in between. This CDR3 spans 14 amino acids. CDR3 in DNA: TGTGCCAGCAGCCTTCGGGAGGAGAACTATGGCTACACCTTC. Translation: CASSLREENYGYTF.

CDR3 amino acids: CASSTYGTSYEQYF. Written as DNA, the CDR3 is TGTGCCAGCAGCACTTATGGTACCTCCTACGAGCAGTACTTC. V is TRBV7-2 and J is TRBJ2-7; D remains unclear. V was trimmed by 5 bases and J by 0 bases, leaving 11 bases between them. From germline, CDR1 is SGHTA and CDR2 FQGNSA. This CDR3 spans 14 amino acids.

The CDR3 loop reads CASRRTGFYGYTF. The DNA for the CDR3 is TGCGCCAGCAGGCGAACAGGGTTCTATGGCTACACCTTC. The V and J genes are TRBV5-1 and TRBJ1-2; tentatively, D is TRBD1 (6 bases). Germline assignment: CDR1 SGHRS and CDR2 YFSETQ. V lost 5 bases and J 4 bases, leaving 12 bases between the germline ends. There are 13 residues in the CDR3.

This clone was counted once. The chain has TRBV27 and TRBJ2-7; D gene unclear. There are 13 residues in the CDR3. V lost 4 bases and J lost 1, with 8 bases in between. Germline V gives CDR1 MNHEY, CDR2 SMNVEV (reference sequence). The CDR3 loop is CASSSYRSYEQYF. CDR3 DNA sequence: TGTGCCAGCAGTTCGTACAGATCCTACGAGCAGTACTTC.

The count of this clone is one. The chain links TRBV15 to TRBJ1-1; TRBD1 is a possible D gene (6 bases). Deletions cut 5 bases from V and 11 bases from J, with 18 bases between. This CDR3 has 13 residues. CDR1 and CDR2 (germline): LNHNV, YYDKDF (reference sequence). The CDR3 loop is CATSSGTGKEAFF. CDR3 coding DNA: TGTGCCACCAGCTCCGGCACAGGGAAGGAGGCTTTCTTT.

This clone was found once. J is TRBJ1-4 and V is TRBV6-1, with 12 bases fitting TRBD1. J gave up 5 bases and V 4 bases, and 8 bases lay outside the gene matches. The CDR3 runs to 17 residues. Germline-derived CDR1 and CDR2 are MNHNS and SASEGT. Written as DNA, the CDR3 is TGTGCCAGCAGTGCGTCCCGGGACAGGGGGCGAAATGAAAAACTGTTTTTT. The encoded protein is CASSASRDRGRNEKLFF.

The V and J genes are TRBV2 and TRBJ2-7; D perhaps matches TRBD1 (6 bases). The CDR3 consists of 13 residues. Trimming pared 7 bases from V and 4 bases from J, leaving 14 bases between. Germline loops: CDR1 SNHLY, CDR2 FYNNEI. CDR3 nucleotide sequence: TGTGCCAGCAACGCCGGGACACCGTACGAGCAGTACTTC. Amino acid sequence: CASNAGTPYEQYF.